One TCR beta chain is described in this entry. This clonotype has only a few counts. The specificity of this receptor is unknown. No base quality information exists; no much larger clone differs at one position. The sample's treatment or condition, from its label and the paper: live attenuated yellow fever vaccine strain. Two biological replicates of bulk PBMCs were collected at each blood-draw timepoint. PBMCs were isolated from peripheral blood using a standard Ficoll-Paque protocol. TriZol was used to extract RNA from bulk PBMCs, CD4 and CD8 fractions, and dextramer-positive and dextramer-negative fractions. The entry originates in a study of T cells after yellow fever vaccination (dated by TCRdb to about 2019). Background for the entire study: Libraries from fractions with low cell numbers were prepared with the SMART-Seq v4 Ultra Low Input RNA kit. To track T-cell clones before and after primary and booster YFV17D yellow fever vaccination, bulk TCR alpha and beta repertoires were sequenced longitudinally. The cohort comprised two healthy male donors, one aged 18 to 30 and one aged 30 to 39 years. Blood was collected at multiple timepoints before and after primary and secondary immunization, and bulk PBMC replicates and cell subsets were isolated.

Results and caveats for the whole study, not just this receptor: Only a couple of donors were included in the study, so the extent to which the findings can be generalized is limited. A small fraction of clonotypes showed up in both the CD4 and CD8 compartments, probably as a result of convergent recombination. Compared with the primary T-cell response, the secondary T-cell response was faster but weaker, reaching its peak on day 5 rather than on day 15. Computational filtering was required because FACS-sorted repertoires could contain abundant contaminating clonotypes from the bulk population. Most clones expanded after primary vaccination (almost 97% of CD4 and roughly 90% of CD8) were re-detected after the booster, suggesting that broad memory maintenance occurred.

V is clipped by 3 bases and J by 4 bases, and the sequence between their germline boundaries is 9 bases long. From its cysteine to its phenylalanine, the CDR3 spans 13 amino acids. The entry retains the CDR3 DNA only, 39 bases that are in frame from base 1. CDR1 is given as DFQATT and CDR2 as SNEGSKA, both from the germline V gene (reference sequence). Synthesis of TCR cDNA relied on 5'RACE template switching, a step that introduced a universal primer site along with unique molecular identifiers. Priming for cDNA synthesis came from both the TCR alpha and TCR beta constant segments. Two PCR steps were used to amplify libraries, with sample barcodes and sequencing adapters being added in the second step. Sequencing of libraries was done on Illumina HiSeq 2500 (2x100 bp) or NovaSeq (2x150 bp). As for the authors' bioinformatics: Reads were demultiplexed and collapsed into UMI consensus sequences with MIGEC, and V(D)J alignment was performed with MiXCR. Vaccine-responding clonotypes were defined with edgeR using replicate PBMC samples, requiring FDR below 0.01 and a log2 fold change above 5 up to day 15. Each bulk clonotype was labeled CD4 or CD8 based on which sequenced repertoire, CD4 or CD8, contained the clonotype at higher abundance. TCRdb cleaned the public reads at Q25 with fastp, built clones with MiXCR and kept in-frame beta chains. Entries are consolidated by CDR3 protein sequence, retaining the most common genes and DNA. TCRdb's processing, not the authors' own work, is the source of the V and J calls. This sample lists approximately 340,000 distinct CDR3 sequences; roughly 8.7% were detected once. Approximately 19% of the sample rests with the top ten.

The TCR originated in a man aged 18 to 29 who received the YFV17D yellow fever vaccine. The rearrangement joined TRBV20-1 to TRBJ1-4; a confident D gene designation cannot be given. The sample here was PBMCs, taken on the day of the first yellow fever vaccination. For the CDR3, the sequence is CSASGRINEKLFF. The DNA is TGCAGTGCTAGTGGTCGGATTAATGAAAAACTGTTTTTT.